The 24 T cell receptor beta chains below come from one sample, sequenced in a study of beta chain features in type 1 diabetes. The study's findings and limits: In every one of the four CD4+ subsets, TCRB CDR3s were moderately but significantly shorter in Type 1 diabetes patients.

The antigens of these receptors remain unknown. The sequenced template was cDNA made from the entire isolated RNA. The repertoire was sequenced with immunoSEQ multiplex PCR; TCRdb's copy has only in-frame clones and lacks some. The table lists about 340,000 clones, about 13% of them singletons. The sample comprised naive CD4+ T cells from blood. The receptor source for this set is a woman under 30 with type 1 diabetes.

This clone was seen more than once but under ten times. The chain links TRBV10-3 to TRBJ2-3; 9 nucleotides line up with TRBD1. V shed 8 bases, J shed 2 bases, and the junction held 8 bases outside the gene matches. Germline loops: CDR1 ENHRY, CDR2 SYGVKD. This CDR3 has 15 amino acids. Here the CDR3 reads CAISAQGANTDTQYF. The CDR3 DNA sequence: TGTGCCATCTCGGCACAGGGGGCGAACACAGATACGCAGTATTTT.

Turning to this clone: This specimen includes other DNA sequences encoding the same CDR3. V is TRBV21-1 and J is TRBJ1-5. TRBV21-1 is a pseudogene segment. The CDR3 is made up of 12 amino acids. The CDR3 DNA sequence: TGTGCCAGCAGCAAACGAGATCAGCCCCAGCATTTT. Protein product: CASSKRDQPQHF.

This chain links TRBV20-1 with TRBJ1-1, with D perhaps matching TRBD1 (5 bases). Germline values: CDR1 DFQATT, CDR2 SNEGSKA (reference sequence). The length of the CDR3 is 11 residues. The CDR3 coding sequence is TGCAGCCCAAGGGGGAACACTGAAGCTTTCTTT. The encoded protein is CSPRGNTEAFF.

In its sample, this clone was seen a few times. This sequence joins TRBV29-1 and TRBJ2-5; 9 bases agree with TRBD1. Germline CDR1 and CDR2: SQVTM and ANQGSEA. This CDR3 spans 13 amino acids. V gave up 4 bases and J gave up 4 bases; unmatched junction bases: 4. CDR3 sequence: CSVGGTGRETQYF. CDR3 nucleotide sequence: TGCAGCGTTGGGGGGACAGGGAGAGAGACCCAGTACTTC.

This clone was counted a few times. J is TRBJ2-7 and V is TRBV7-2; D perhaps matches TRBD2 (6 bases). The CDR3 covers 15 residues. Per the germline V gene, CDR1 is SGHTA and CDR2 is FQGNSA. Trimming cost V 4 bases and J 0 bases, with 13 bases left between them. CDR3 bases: TGTGCCAGCAGCTCAGCGGGTAGCGGCTCCTACGAGCAGTACTTC. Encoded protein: CASSSAGSGSYEQYF.

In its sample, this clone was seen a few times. The DNA for the CDR3 is TGTGCCAGTAGTATAGATGGCAGGGCTTACTATGGCTACACCTTC. Encoded protein: CASSIDGRAYYGYTF. The genes are TRBV19 and TRBJ1-2; D is perhaps TRBD1 (5 bases). Germline V gene sequence: CDR1 LNHDA, CDR2 SQIVND (reference sequence). The CDR3 spans 15 residues. The V and J ends lost 0 bases and 3 bases respectively, with 11 bases between them.

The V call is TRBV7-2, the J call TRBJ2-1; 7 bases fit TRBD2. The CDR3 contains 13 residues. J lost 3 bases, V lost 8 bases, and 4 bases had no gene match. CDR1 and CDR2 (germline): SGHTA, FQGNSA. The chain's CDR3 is CASGRELYNEQFF. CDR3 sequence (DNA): TGTGCCAGCGGGCGGGAGCTCTACAATGAGCAGTTCTTC.

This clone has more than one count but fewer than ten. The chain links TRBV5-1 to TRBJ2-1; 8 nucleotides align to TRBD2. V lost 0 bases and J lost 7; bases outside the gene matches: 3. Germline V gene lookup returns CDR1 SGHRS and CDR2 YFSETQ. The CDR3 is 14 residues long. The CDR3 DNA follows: TGCGCCAGCAGCTTGGGACTAGCGACTAATGAGCAGTTCTTC. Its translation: CASSLGLATNEQFF.

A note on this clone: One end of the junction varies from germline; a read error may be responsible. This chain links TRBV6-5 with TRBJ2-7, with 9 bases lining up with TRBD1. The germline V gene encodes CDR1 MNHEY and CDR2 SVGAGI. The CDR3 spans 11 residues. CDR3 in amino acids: CASSPGQGTIF. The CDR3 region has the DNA TGTGCCAGCAGTCCCGGACAGGGGACGATCTTC.

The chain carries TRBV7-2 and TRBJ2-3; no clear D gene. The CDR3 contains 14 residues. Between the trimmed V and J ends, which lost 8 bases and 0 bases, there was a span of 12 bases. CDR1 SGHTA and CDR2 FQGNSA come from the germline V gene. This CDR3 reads CASGIQTSTDTQYF. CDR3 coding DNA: TGTGCCAGCGGAATTCAGACTAGCACAGATACGCAGTATTTT.

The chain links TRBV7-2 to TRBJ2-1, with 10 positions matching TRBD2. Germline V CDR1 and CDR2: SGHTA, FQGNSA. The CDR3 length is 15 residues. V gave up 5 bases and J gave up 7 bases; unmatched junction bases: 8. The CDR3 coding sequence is TGTGCCAGCAGCCAAGTAGCGGGAGGCGGTAATGAGCAGTTCTTC. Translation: CASSQVAGGGNEQFF.

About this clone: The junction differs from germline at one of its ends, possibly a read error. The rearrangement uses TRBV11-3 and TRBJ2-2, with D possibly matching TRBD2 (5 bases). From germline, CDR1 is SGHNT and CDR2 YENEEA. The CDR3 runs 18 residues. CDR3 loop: CASSLDLVWIGETGELFF. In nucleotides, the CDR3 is TGTGCCAGCAGCCTAGACTTAGTGTGGATCGGGGAGACCGGGGAGCTGTTTTTT.

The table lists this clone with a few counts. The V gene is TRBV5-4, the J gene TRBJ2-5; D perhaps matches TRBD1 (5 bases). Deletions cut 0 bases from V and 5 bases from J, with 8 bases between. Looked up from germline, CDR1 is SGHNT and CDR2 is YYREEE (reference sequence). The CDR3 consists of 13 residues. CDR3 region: CASSLESGETQYF. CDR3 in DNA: TGTGCCAGCAGCTTGGAGTCAGGGGAGACCCAGTACTTC.

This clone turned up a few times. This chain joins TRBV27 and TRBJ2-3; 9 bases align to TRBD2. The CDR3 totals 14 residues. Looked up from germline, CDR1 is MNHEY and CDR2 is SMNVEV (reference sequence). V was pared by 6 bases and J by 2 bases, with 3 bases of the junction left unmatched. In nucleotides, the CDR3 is TGTGCCAGCAGGACTAGCGGATTCACAGATACGCAGTATTTT. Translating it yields CASRTSGFTDTQYF.

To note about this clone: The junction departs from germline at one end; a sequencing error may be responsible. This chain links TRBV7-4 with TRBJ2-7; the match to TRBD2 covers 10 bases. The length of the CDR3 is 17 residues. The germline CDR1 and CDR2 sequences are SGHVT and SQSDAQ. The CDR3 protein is CASTLGASGSHHYEQYF. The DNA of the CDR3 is TGTGCCAGCACCTTAGGGGCTAGCGGGAGCCACCACTACGAGCAGTACTTC.

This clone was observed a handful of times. The CDR3 protein is CAWSADRTGQETQYF. CDR3 bases: TGTGCCTGGAGTGCCGACAGGACAGGTCAAGAGACCCAGTACTTC. The rearrangement uses TRBV30 and TRBJ2-5; 7 positions match TRBD1. J was trimmed by 2 bases and V by 1 base; bases with no gene match: 7. CDR1 is GTSNPN and CDR2 is SVGIG in the germline V gene (reference sequence). The CDR3 is made up of 15 amino acids.

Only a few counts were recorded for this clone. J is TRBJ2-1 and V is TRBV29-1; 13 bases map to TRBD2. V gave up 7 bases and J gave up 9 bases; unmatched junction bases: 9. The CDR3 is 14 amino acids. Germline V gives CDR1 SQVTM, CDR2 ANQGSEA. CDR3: CSERLAGGLGEQFF. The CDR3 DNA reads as TGCAGCGAGCGACTAGCGGGAGGACTCGGTGAGCAGTTCTTC.

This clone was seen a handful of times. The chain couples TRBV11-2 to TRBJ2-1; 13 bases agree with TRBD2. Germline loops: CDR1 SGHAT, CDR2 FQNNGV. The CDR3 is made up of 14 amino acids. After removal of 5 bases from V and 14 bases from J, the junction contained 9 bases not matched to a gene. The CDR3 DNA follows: TGTGCCAGCAGCCCCGGACTAGCGGGAGTGGGGGAGTTCTTC. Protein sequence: CASSPGLAGVGEFF. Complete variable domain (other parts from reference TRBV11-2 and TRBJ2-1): EAGVAQSPRYKIIEKRQSVAFWCNPISGHATLYWYQQILGQGPKLLIQFQNNGVVDDSQLPKDRFSAERLKGVDSTLKIQPAKLEDSAVYLCASSPGLAGVGEFFGPGTRLTVL.

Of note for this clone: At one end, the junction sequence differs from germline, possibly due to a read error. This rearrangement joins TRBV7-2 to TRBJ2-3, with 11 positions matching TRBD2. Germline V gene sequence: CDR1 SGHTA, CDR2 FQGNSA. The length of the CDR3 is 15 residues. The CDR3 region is CASSIAGGGSDTQYF. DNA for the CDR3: TGTGCCAGCAGCATAGCGGGAGGGGGGTCAGATACGCAGTATTTT.

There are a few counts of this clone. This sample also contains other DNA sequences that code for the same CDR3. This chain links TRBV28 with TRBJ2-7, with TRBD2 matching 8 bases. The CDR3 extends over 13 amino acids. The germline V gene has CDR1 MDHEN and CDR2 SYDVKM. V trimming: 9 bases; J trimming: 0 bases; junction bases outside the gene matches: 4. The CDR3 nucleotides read TGTGCCAGTTCTAGCGGGTCCTCCTACGAGCAGTACTTC. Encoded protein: CASSSGSSYEQYF.

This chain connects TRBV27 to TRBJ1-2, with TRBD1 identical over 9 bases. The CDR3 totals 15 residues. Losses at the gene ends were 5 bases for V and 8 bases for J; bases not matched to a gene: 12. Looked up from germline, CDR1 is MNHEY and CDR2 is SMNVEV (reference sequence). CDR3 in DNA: TGTGCCAGCAGTCAATTCCCGGGACAGGGAAGAGGCTACACCTTC. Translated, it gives CASSQFPGQGRGYTF.

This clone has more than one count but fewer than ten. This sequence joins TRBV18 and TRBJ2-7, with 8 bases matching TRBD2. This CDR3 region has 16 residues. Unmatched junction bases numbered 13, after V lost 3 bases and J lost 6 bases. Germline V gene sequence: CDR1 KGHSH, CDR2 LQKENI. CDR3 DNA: TGTGCCAGCTCACCCCGAGGGGCGGGAGGCGATCCCGAGCAGTACGTC. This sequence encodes CASSPRGAGGDPEQYV.

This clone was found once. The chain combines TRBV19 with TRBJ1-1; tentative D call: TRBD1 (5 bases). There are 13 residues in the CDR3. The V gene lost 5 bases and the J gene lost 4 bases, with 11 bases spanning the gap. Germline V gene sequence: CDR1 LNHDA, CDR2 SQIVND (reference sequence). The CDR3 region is CASSFRGSTEAFF. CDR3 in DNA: TGTGCCAGTAGTTTCCGGGGGAGCACTGAAGCTTTCTTT.

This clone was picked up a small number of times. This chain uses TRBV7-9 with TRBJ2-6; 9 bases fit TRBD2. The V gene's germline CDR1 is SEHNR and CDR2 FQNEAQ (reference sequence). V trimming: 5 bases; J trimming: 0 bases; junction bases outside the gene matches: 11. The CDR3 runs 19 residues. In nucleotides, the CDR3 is TGTGCCAGCAGCCTAATGACTAGCGGCTCTGTCTCTGGGGCCAACGTCCTGACTTTC. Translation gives CASSLMTSGSVSGANVLTF.